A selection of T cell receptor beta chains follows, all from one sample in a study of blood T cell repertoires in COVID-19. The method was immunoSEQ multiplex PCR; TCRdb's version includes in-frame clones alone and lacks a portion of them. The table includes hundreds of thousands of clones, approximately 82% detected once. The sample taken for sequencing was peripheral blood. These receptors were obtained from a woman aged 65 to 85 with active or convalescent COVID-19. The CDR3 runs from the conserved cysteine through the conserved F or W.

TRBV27,CASSLLNSPLHF
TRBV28,CASKKQADEQYF
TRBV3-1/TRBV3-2,CASSQLAGGDGETQYF
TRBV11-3,CASSLHGSSPGANVLTF
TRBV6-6,CASSDNNQPQHF
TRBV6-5,CASKRAGENTEAFF
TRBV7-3,CASSLGPIDEQYF
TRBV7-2,CASSSRLAGSTDTQYF
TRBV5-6,CASSLEGTGFVTEAFF
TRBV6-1,CASSEAGPWNANTGELFF
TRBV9,CASSGKQGAGSEAFF
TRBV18,CASSPMGGLGTEAFF
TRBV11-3,CASSFSHNEQFF
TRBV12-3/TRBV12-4,CASSFISGVEYF
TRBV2,CASSEGRNQPQHF
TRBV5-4,CASSGTVYSPLHF
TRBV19,CASSTFVNTGELFF
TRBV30,CAWSPLGAANTEAFF